The text below deals with one T cell receptor beta chain. Germline CDR1 and CDR2: LGHNA and YSLEER. The CDR3 has 15 residues. V lost 1 base, J lost 4 bases, and 13 bases lay in between. Method: immunoSEQ multiplex PCR; TCRdb's copy keeps in-frame clones and lacks some. The sample has 650,000 to 800,000 clones, 70% to 90% seen once. This sample was taken from a study of blood T cell repertoires in COVID-19. Study information: Some COVID-19 samples were acute and others convalescent; all came from the United States, Italy and Spain.

This TCR was sampled from a woman in her late teens or twenties with acute or convalescent COVID-19. The V and J genes are TRBV4-3 and TRBJ1-2, with D hard to call. The sample taken for sequencing was peripheral blood. The DNA of the CDR3 is TGCGCCAGCAGCCAAGGAGGCGGGGTCTCCTATGGCTACACCTTC. This gives the protein CASSQGGGVSYGYTF.